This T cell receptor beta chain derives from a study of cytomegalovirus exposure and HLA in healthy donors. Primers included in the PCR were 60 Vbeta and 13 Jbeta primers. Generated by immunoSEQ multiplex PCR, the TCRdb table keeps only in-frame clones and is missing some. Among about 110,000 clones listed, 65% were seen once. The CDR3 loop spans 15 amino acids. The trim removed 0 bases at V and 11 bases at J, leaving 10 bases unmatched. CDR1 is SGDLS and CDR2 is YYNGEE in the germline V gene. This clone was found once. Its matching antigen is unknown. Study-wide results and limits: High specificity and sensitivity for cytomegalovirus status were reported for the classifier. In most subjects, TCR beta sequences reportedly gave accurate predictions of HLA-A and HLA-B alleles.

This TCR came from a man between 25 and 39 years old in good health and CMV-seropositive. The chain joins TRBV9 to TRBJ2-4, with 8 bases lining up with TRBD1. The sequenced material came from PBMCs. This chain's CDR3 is CASSVAGTGPGVQYF. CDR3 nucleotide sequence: TGTGCCAGCAGCGTAGCCGGGACAGGCCCGGGGGTTCAGTACTTC.